Each of the 21 T cell receptor beta chains below was sequenced from the same sample in a study of blood T cell repertoires in COVID-19. TCRdb keeps only in-frame clones here, not all; method: immunoSEQ multiplex PCR. The sample has fewer than 100,000 clones, about 80% seen once. Input material: peripheral blood. These receptor sequences come from a man between 65 and 80 years old with acute or convalescent COVID-19.

This clone occurred a few times. The V and J genes are TRBV19 and TRBJ2-1; D gene uncertain. CDR3 size: 14 residues. Per the germline V gene, CDR1 is LNHDA and CDR2 is SQIVND (reference sequence). Trimming took 1 base from V and 0 from J, leaving 4 bases between them. The CDR3: CASSIGGSYNEQFF. CDR3 DNA sequence: TGTGCCAGTAGTATAGGCGGCTCCTACAATGAGCAGTTCTTC.

A few counts support this clone. The V gene is TRBV6-5, the J gene TRBJ2-7; 8 bases are shared with TRBD1. This CDR3 is 12 amino acids long. V lost 6 bases to trimming and J lost 7 bases; unmatched junction nucleotides: 5. Germline V lookup: CDR1 MNHEY, CDR2 SVGAGI. The CDR3 loop reads CASSPDRVEQYF. CDR3 coding DNA: TGTGCCAGCAGCCCGGACAGGGTTGAGCAGTACTTC.

The chain is built from TRBV11-1 and TRBJ2-7; unclear D gene. The V end lost 7 bases, the J end lost 2 bases, and 15 bases lay between the germline ends. The CDR3 runs to 14 residues. In germline, CDR1 is SGHAT, CDR2 FQDESV (reference sequence). The CDR3 spells CASTPSVLAYEQYF. The CDR3 DNA sequence: TGTGCCAGCACACCGTCGGTCCTAGCCTACGAGCAGTACTTC.

The gene calls are TRBV21-1 and TRBJ2-6; no DNA check was done on the table's D call, TRBD2. TRBV21-1 is deemed a pseudogene. CDR3 length: 14 residues. CDR3 loop: CASSNISGANVLTF. The CDR3 DNA reads TGTGCCAGCAGCAATATCTCTGGGGCCAACGTCCTGACTTTC.

This sequence joins TRBV5-1 and TRBJ2-5; 10 bases align to TRBD2. The CDR3 sequence is 16 residues long. With 0 bases clipped from V and 5 bases from J, the junction kept 7 bases outside the gene matches. Germline V gives CDR1 SGHRS, CDR2 YFSETQ. CDR3 amino acids: CASSLASGSGKETQYF. DNA for the CDR3: TGCGCCAGCAGCTTGGCTAGCGGGAGTGGTAAGGAGACCCAGTACTTC.

This chain uses TRBV19 with TRBJ2-2; TRBD2 might be the D (5 bases). The germline V gene encodes CDR1 LNHDA and CDR2 SQIVND (reference sequence). The CDR3 covers 18 residues. Trimming took off 0 bases at V and 1 base at J, with 15 bases between the two ends. CDR3 region: CASSIDRRTIGNTGELFF. CDR3 nucleotides: TGTGCCAGTAGTATAGATAGGAGGACCATCGGGAACACCGGGGAGCTGTTTTTT.

This chain uses TRBV29-1 with TRBJ2-7, with TRBD1 matching 7 bases. Germline CDR1 SQVTM, CDR2 ANQGSEA. The V gene end was trimmed by 3 bases and the J gene end by 2 bases; junction bases not matched to a gene: 4. CDR3 length: 13 residues. The CDR3: CSVDAGGTYEQYF. The CDR3 DNA is TGCAGCGTTGATGCAGGGGGAACCTACGAGCAGTACTTC.

The rearrangement joins TRBV21-1 to TRBJ2-7; the table's TRBD1 call for D was not verified on the DNA. TRBV21-1 is flagged as a pseudogene. The CDR3 has 18 amino acids. CDR3 DNA: TGTGCCAGCAGCAAACCCCTACAGGGTTGCCCCGCTTTATACGAGCAGTACTTC. Encoded protein: CASSKPLQGCPALYEQYF.

The chain links TRBV11-3 to TRBJ2-1, with 7 bases aligning to TRBD1. This CDR3 spans 15 amino acids. The junction had 12 bases not matched to a gene; V was cut back by 5 bases and J by 8 bases. Germline V lookup: CDR1 SGHNT, CDR2 YENEEA. CDR3: CASSLATGVGYEQFF. The CDR3 DNA reads TGTGCCAGCAGCCTAGCTACAGGGGTCGGCTATGAGCAGTTCTTC.

The genes are TRBV5-1 and TRBJ2-1; D may be TRBD2 (6 bases). V shed 4 bases and J shed 0 bases, with 20 bases lying between them. Per germline, CDR1 SGHRS and CDR2 YFSETQ. This CDR3 comprises 18 residues. The CDR3: CASSTGLSPTFSYNEQFF. Here the CDR3 DNA reads TGCGCCAGCAGCACGGGACTTTCTCCCACCTTCTCCTACAATGAGCAGTTCTTC.

This clone showed up just a few times. The V call is TRBV6-1, the J call TRBJ2-7, with D perhaps matching TRBD2 (7 bases). V was clipped by 3 bases and J by 3 bases, with 15 bases between them. Germline V CDR1 and CDR2: MNHNS, SASEGT. This CDR3 is 15 amino acids long. The CDR3 sequence: CASSDWGEGDYEQYF. As DNA, the CDR3 is TGTGCCAGCAGTGATTGGGGGGAGGGGGACTACGAGCAGTACTTC.

V usage is TRBV29-1 and J usage is TRBJ2-3; D possibly corresponds to TRBD2 (5 bases). The germline gives CDR1 SQVTM, CDR2 ANQGSEA. This CDR3 contains 13 residues. V was shortened by 4 bases and J by 5 bases, with 13 bases between the two germline ends. The CDR3 here is CSVVVLARDTQYF. The DNA for the CDR3 is TGCAGCGTTGTCGTCCTAGCAAGAGATACGCAGTATTTT.

The chain uses TRBV28 and TRBJ1-4; possible D gene TRBD1, 6 bases. Trimming removed 6 bases at V and 7 bases at J, with 15 bases between. This CDR3 comprises 14 residues. Looked up from germline, CDR1 is MDHEN and CDR2 is SYDVKM. CDR3 loop: CASRARGTVEKLFF. As DNA, the CDR3 is TGTGCCAGCAGGGCAAGGGGGACGGTTGAAAAACTGTTTTTT.

The V and J genes are TRBV6-2 or TRBV6-3 and TRBJ1-5; TRBD1 might be the D (5 bases). This CDR3 comprises 16 residues. Trimming left V 6 bases short and J 4 bases short, with 19 bases between. Germline V CDR1 and CDR2: MNHEY, SVGEGT. The CDR3 spells CASSGRLKGPNQPQHF. In DNA form, the CDR3 reads TGTGCCAGCAGCGGCCGTCTAAAGGGGCCGAATCAGCCCCAGCATTTT.

The count of this clone is one. The rearrangement links TRBV6-5 to TRBJ2-3; 9 bases map to TRBD2. This CDR3 contains 13 residues. Germline V gives CDR1 MNHEY, CDR2 SVGAGI. Losses at the gene ends were 8 bases for V and 3 bases for J; bases not matched to a gene: 3. The DNA of the CDR3 is TGTGCCAGCCTAGCGGGATTAACAGATACGCAGTATTTT. It encodes CASLAGLTDTQYF.

This clone has at least ten counts. This chain joins TRBV5-8 and TRBJ2-5; TRBD2 aligns across 11 bases. The CDR3 is made up of 16 amino acids. CDR1 is SGHTS, CDR2 YDEGEE, per germline. Unmatched junction bases numbered 9, after V lost 3 bases and J lost 5 bases. CDR3 amino acids: CASSSGLADWGETQYF. The CDR3 nucleotides read TGTGCCAGCAGCTCGGGACTAGCGGATTGGGGGGAGACCCAGTACTTC.

The CDR3, as DNA: TGCGCCAGCAGCCCACGGGGAGGAGATACGCAGTATTTT. Its translation is CASSPRGGDTQYF. This chain joins TRBV4-3 and TRBJ2-3; weak D call: TRBD2 (6 bases). From germline, CDR1 is LGHNA and CDR2 YSLEER. The germline V and J ends were trimmed by 4 bases and 5 bases, with 10 bases remaining between them. The CDR3 has 13 residues.

V and J are TRBV7-3 and TRBJ1-2; tentatively, D is TRBD1 (5 bases). Germline CDR1 and CDR2: SGHTA and FQGTGA. This CDR3 is 13 amino acids long. Trimming cost V 2 bases and J 4 bases, with 8 bases left between them. The CDR3: CASSLYQGYGYTF. The DNA for the CDR3 is TGTGCCAGCAGCTTATATCAGGGCTATGGCTACACCTTC.

The J gene is TRBJ2-7, the V gene TRBV30, with D tentatively TRBD1 (6 bases). Germline assignment: CDR1 GTSNPN and CDR2 SVGIG (reference sequence). V was shortened by 0 bases and J by 5 bases, with 17 bases between the two germline ends. The CDR3 is 15 amino acids. CDR3 amino acids: CAWSVVTGRRNEQYF. The CDR3 DNA is TGTGCCTGGAGTGTAGTAACAGGGCGTCGCAACGAGCAGTACTTC.

The CDR3 sequence: CAISPGSGNTIYF. CDR3 bases: TGTGCCATCAGTCCGGGTTCTGGAAACACCATATATTTT. J is TRBJ1-3 and V is TRBV10-3, with D unclear. This CDR3 region has 13 residues. Germline-derived CDR1 and CDR2 are ENHRY and SYGVKD. Trimming left V 5 bases short and J 1 base short, with 6 bases between.

V usage is TRBV10-1 and J usage is TRBJ1-4, with 10 nucleotides matching TRBD1. This CDR3 contains 14 residues. Germline assignment: CDR1 WNHNN and CDR2 SYGVQD (reference sequence). The trim removed 6 bases at V and 8 bases at J, leaving 6 bases unmatched. The chain's CDR3 is CASSDRGRGEKLFF. DNA for the CDR3: TGCGCCAGCAGCGACAGGGGGCGAGGGGAAAAACTGTTTTTT.